These 9 T cell receptor beta chains share one sample of origin, sequenced in a study of regulatory T cells in long-lasting Graves disease. Time point defined: newly diagnosed GD, antithyroid drugs for less than 3 months. TCR sequences were obtained from RNA taken from PBMCs. Library construction for TCR beta used iRepertoire HTBI primers and Arm-PCR of CDR3 regions. TCRdb recomputed calls from the multiplex PCR reads with MiXCR, one row per CDR3 protein. The sample contains approximately 540,000 distinct CDR3 sequences, 12% of which appear only once. The same sample was also used in a study of T cells in Graves' hyperthyroidism and ophthalmopathy.

This specimen consisted of peripheral blood mononuclear cells (PBMCs), obtained at new diagnosis, from a patient treated with antithyroid drugs. These receptors all come from a woman aged 30 to 39 with Graves disease.

J is TRBJ1-2 and V is TRBV28; D remains ambiguous. Germline assignment: CDR1 MDHEN and CDR2 SYDVKM. The CDR3 extends over 14 amino acids. Deletions cut 1 base from V and 6 bases from J, with 12 bases between. The CDR3 DNA reads TGTGCCAGCAGTTTATCTGACGGGATTGATGGCTACACCTTC. Encoded protein: CASSLSDGIDGYTF.

In this sample, this clonotype turned up many times. The chain joins TRBV5-1 to TRBJ2-5; 7 nucleotides match TRBD2. V was pared by 1 base and J by 1 base, with 4 bases of the junction left unmatched. Germline lookup yields CDR1 SGHRS and CDR2 YFSETQ. The CDR3 consists of 15 residues. The CDR3 sequence: CASSLLSGVQETQYF. The CDR3 region has the DNA TGCGCCAGCAGCTTGCTGAGCGGGGTCCAAGAGACCCAGTACTTC. Full variable domain (outside the CDR3, taken from reference TRBV5-1 and TRBJ2-5): KAGVTQTPRYLIKTRGQQVTLSCSPISGHRSVSWYQQTPGQGLQFLFEYFSETQRNKGNFPGRFSGRQFSNSRSEMNVSTLELGDSALYLCASSLLSGVQETQYFGPGTRLLVL.

Ten or more counts support this clonotype. V gene TRBV12-3 or TRBV12-4 combines with J gene TRBJ2-5, with D uncertain. Trimming shortened V by 6 bases and J by 4 bases, and 9 bases separated the two germline ends. The CDR3 spans 12 residues. The CDR3 nucleotides read TGTGCCAGCAGCTACCTTCGAGAGACCCAGTACTTC. It specifies CASSYLRETQYF.

The J gene is TRBJ2-2, the V gene TRBV9; TRBD1 agrees at 9 bases. Germline values: CDR1 SGDLS, CDR2 YYNGEE. This CDR3 contains 19 residues. The trim removed 4 bases at V and 3 bases at J, leaving 16 bases unmatched. In DNA, the CDR3 is TGTGCCAGCAGCCCACAGGATGGGACAGGGTACGGTGACACCGGGGAGCTGTTTTTT. It specifies CASSPQDGTGYGDTGELFF.

This clonotype occurred many times. The chain links TRBV6-1 to TRBJ2-1; 10 nucleotides agree with TRBD2. V gave up 3 bases and J gave up 3 bases; unmatched junction bases: 2. The CDR3 runs 15 residues. The germline CDR1 and CDR2 sequences are MNHNS and SASEGT. The CDR3 DNA sequence: TGTGCCAGCAGTGACACTAGCGGGAACTACAATGAGCAGTTCTTC. Its protein product is CASSDTSGNYNEQFF.

This clonotype was observed many times. V and J are TRBV5-4 and TRBJ2-5; 7 bases align to TRBD2. V trimming: 3 bases; J trimming: 2 bases; junction bases outside the gene matches: 10. Germline assignment: CDR1 SGHNT and CDR2 YYREEE (reference sequence). CDR3 length equals 16 residues. The CDR3 sequence is CASSSESQGGQETQYF. CDR3 nucleotide sequence: TGTGCCAGCAGCTCCGAATCGCAGGGAGGGCAAGAGACCCAGTACTTC.

This clonotype has ten or more counts. J is TRBJ2-3 and V is TRBV11-2; 14 bases fit TRBD2. CDR3 length: 15 residues. V was clipped by 4 bases and J by 9 bases; unmatched bases: 6. Germline V gene data show CDR1 as SGHAT and CDR2 as FQNNGV. The DNA for the CDR3 is TGTGCCAGCAGCTACGGACTAGCGGGAGGAGGCACGCAGTATTTT. This translates into CASSYGLAGGGTQYF.

Notes on this clonotype: A much bigger clone sits one base away, suggesting this may be a read error. The chain joins TRBV27 to TRBJ2-7; D may be TRBD2 (6 bases). V lost 3 bases to trimming and J lost 3 bases, with 15 bases between them. This CDR3 is 15 amino acids long. Germline lookup yields CDR1 MNHEY and CDR2 SMNVEV (reference sequence). DNA of the CDR3: TGTGCCAGCAGTTTTGCGGGGACTCAAAGCTACGAGCAGTACTTC. It encodes CASSFAGTQSYEQYF.

At least ten counts were recorded for this clonotype. CDR3 nucleotide sequence: TGTGCCACCAGTGATGTGACATTGCCCTACGAGCAGTACTTC. It specifies CATSDVTLPYEQYF. The J gene is TRBJ2-7, the V gene TRBV24-1; D ambiguous. The CDR3 runs to 14 residues. Trimming cost V 3 bases and J 2 bases, with 10 bases left between them. Germline V gene sequence: CDR1 KGHDR, CDR2 SFDVKD.